This T cell receptor (beta chain) was found in a study of blood T cell repertoires in COVID-19. Study as a whole: Italy, Spain and the United States were the sources of the convalescent and acute COVID-19 samples. PBMCs, B-cell-depleted T cells, or T cells provided the cDNA or gDNA that made up the material.

In the study's own analysis: Counts of nucleated cells, estimated from reference gene primer amplification, were obtained. Method: immunoSEQ multiplex PCR; TCRdb's copy keeps in-frame clones and lacks some. The DNA was the basis for D and trimming; V, J and clone size are from that table. The table lists 100,000 to 120,000 clones, around 83% of them singletons. The ends were cut back, 4 bases at V and 4 bases at J, with 10 bases in the middle. Germline loops: CDR1 SGHTA, CDR2 FQGNSA. This CDR3 is built from 14 residues. Source material: peripheral blood. The rearrangement links TRBV7-2 to TRBJ1-4, with D perhaps TRBD1 (6 bases). This clonotype was obtained from a woman of 80 years or more with acute or convalescent COVID-19. The CDR3 nucleotides are TGTGCCAGCAGCTCCGACAGGTTTAATGAAAAACTGTTTTTT. It codes for CASSSDRFNEKLFF.